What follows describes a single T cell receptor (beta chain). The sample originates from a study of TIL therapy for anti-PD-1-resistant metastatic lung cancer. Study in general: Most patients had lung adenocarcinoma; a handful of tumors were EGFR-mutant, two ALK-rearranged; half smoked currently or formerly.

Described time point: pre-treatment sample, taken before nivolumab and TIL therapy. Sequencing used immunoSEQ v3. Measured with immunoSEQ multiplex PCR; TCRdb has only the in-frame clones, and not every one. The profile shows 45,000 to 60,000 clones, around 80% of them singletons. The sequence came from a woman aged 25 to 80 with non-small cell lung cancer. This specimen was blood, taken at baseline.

The CDR3 is CASSVRDREVSGANVLTF. CDR3 coding DNA: TGTGCCAGCAGCGTTCGGGACAGGGAAGTCTCTGGGGCCAACGTCCTGACTTTC. The chain couples TRBV7-9 to TRBJ2-6; 9 bases map to TRBD1. This CDR3 spans 18 amino acids. Germline CDR1 is SEHNR and CDR2 is FQNEAQ (reference sequence). V was clipped by 5 bases and J by 0 bases; unmatched bases: 8.